A selection of T cell receptor beta chains follows, all from one sample in a study of T cell changes during pregnancy in multiple sclerosis. Sequencing used immunoSEQ multiplex PCR; TCRdb keeps in-frame clones, though not all of them. The repertoire holds about 18,000 clones, with less than 90% as singletons. The sequencing here drew on CD8+ T cells from peripheral blood mononuclear cells, taken in the third trimester of pregnancy. These TCRs come from a female donor in good health, enrolled as a control in a pregnancy study. Both conserved end residues are part of each CDR3. A D gene is named only where the DNA matches it firmly. Clone size is given for some rows only: seen once, a few or many times, or a class if the clone is expanded.

d_call: TRBD1
clone_size: -
j_call: TRBJ1-5
v_call: TRBV7-8
cdr3_aa: CASSLGTASNQPQHF
cdr3_nt: TGTGCCAGCAGCCTGGGGACAGCTAGCAATCAGCCCCAGCATTTT

d_call: TRBD1
clone_size: medium-sized
j_call: TRBJ1-2
v_call: TRBV5-8
cdr3_aa: CASSLQGAAYGYTF
cdr3_nt: TGTGCCAGCAGCTTACAGGGGGCAGCCTATGGCTACACCTTC

d_call: -
clone_size: -
j_call: TRBJ2-3
v_call: TRBV6-4
cdr3_aa: CASSRGGSTDTQYF
cdr3_nt: TGTGCCAGCAGCCGGGGTGGGAGCACAGATACGCAGTATTTT

d_call: TRBD1
clone_size: -
j_call: TRBJ2-7
v_call: TRBV5-1
cdr3_aa: CASSLSGTGFYEQYF
cdr3_nt: TGCGCCAGCAGCTTGAGTGGGACAGGGTTCTACGAGCAGTACTTC

d_call: -
clone_size: -
j_call: TRBJ2-2
v_call: TRBV9
cdr3_aa: CASSVGGAGTGELFF
cdr3_nt: TGTGCCAGCAGCGTAGGCGGGGCGGGGACCGGGGAGCTGTTTTTT

d_call: -
clone_size: -
j_call: TRBJ1-2
v_call: TRBV6-1
cdr3_aa: CASSEDSNYGYTF
cdr3_nt: TGTGCCAGCAGTGAGGACTCGAACTATGGCTACACCTTC

d_call: TRBD1
clone_size: -
j_call: TRBJ1-5
v_call: TRBV15
cdr3_aa: CATSRTIGQGGSNQPQHF
cdr3_nt: TGTGCCACCAGCAGGACGATTGGACAGGGGGGCTCCAATCAGCCCCAGCATTTT

d_call: TRBD1
clone_size: -
j_call: TRBJ1-3
v_call: TRBV27
cdr3_aa: CASSLQGGSGNTIYF
cdr3_nt: TGTGCCAGCAGTTTACAGGGGGGATCCGGAAACACCATATATTTT

d_call: TRBD2
clone_size: -
j_call: TRBJ2-2
v_call: TRBV6-4
cdr3_aa: CASSVAGSTGELFF
cdr3_nt: TGTGCCAGCAGTGTAGCGGGTAGCACCGGGGAGCTGTTTTTT

d_call: TRBD1
clone_size: -
j_call: TRBJ2-7
v_call: TRBV11-2
cdr3_aa: CASSWSGTGNEQYF
cdr3_nt: TGTGCCAGCAGCTGGAGTGGGACAGGAAACGAGCAGTACTTC

d_call: -
clone_size: -
j_call: TRBJ1-1
v_call: TRBV10-3
cdr3_aa: CAISLTGPNTEAFF
cdr3_nt: TGTGCCATCAGCCTGACAGGACCGAACACTGAAGCTTTCTTT

d_call: TRBD2
clone_size: -
j_call: TRBJ2-3
v_call: TRBV5-6
cdr3_aa: CASSLGLAVTDTQYF
cdr3_nt: TGTGCCAGCAGCCTGGGACTAGCGGTCACAGATACGCAGTATTTT

d_call: TRBD1
clone_size: few
j_call: TRBJ1-1
v_call: TRBV4-1
cdr3_aa: CASSQEPGQGVNTEAFF
cdr3_nt: TGCGCCAGCAGCCAAGAGCCGGGACAGGGGGTGAACACTGAAGCTTTCTTT

d_call: TRBD2
clone_size: once
j_call: TRBJ2-3
v_call: TRBV7-6
cdr3_aa: CASSLEAGGPADTQYF
cdr3_nt: TGTGCCAGCAGCTTAGAGGCGGGGGGGCCGGCAGATACGCAGTATTTT

d_call: -
clone_size: -
j_call: TRBJ1-6
v_call: TRBV7-9
cdr3_aa: CASSVGHLYNSPLHF
cdr3_nt: TGTGCCAGCAGCGTGGGACACCTCTATAATTCACCCCTCCACTTT

d_call: -
clone_size: -
j_call: TRBJ2-5
v_call: TRBV10-1
cdr3_aa: CASSDWGGRYQETQYF
cdr3_nt: TGCGCCAGCAGTGATTGGGGGGGCAGGTACCAAGAGACCCAGTACTTC

d_call: -
clone_size: -
j_call: TRBJ1-5
v_call: TRBV30
cdr3_aa: CAWSLVGAGQPQHF
cdr3_nt: TGTGCCTGGAGCCTTGTGGGGGCGGGTCAGCCCCAGCATTTT

d_call: TRBD1
clone_size: many
j_call: TRBJ2-7
v_call: TRBV13
cdr3_aa: CASSQGGQDYEQYF
cdr3_nt: TGTGCCAGCAGCCAGGGGGGACAGGACTACGAGCAGTACTTC

d_call: TRBD1
clone_size: -
j_call: TRBJ1-4
v_call: TRBV4-3
cdr3_aa: CASSPQLTGGVNEKLFF
cdr3_nt: TGCGCCAGCAGCCCCCAGTTGACAGGGGGGGTAAATGAAAAACTGTTTTTT

d_call: -
clone_size: -
j_call: TRBJ1-1
v_call: TRBV6-5
cdr3_aa: CASLRGTEAFF
cdr3_nt: TGTGCCAGCCTCCGAGGCACTGAAGCTTTCTTT

d_call: -
clone_size: -
j_call: TRBJ2-7
v_call: TRBV27
cdr3_aa: CASSFSSSYEQYF
cdr3_nt: TGTGCCAGCAGTTTTTCTAGCAGCTACGAGCAGTACTTC

d_call: TRBD1
clone_size: -
j_call: TRBJ2-7
v_call: TRBV6-1
cdr3_aa: CASSKGQDIDEQYF
cdr3_nt: TGTGCCAGCAGTAAGGGACAGGATATCGACGAGCAGTACTTC

d_call: TRBD2
clone_size: -
j_call: TRBJ2-1
v_call: TRBV27
cdr3_aa: CASSSRASGSVYEQFF
cdr3_nt: TGTGCCAGCAGTTCCCGGGCTAGCGGGAGTGTATATGAGCAGTTCTTC

d_call: -
clone_size: -
j_call: TRBJ1-4
v_call: TRBV4-3
cdr3_aa: CASSQYGPNEKLFF
cdr3_nt: TGCGCCAGCAGCCAATACGGTCCTAATGAAAAACTGTTTTTT

d_call: TRBD2
clone_size: few
j_call: TRBJ2-7
v_call: TRBV2
cdr3_aa: CASSPDPSLAGKGEQYF
cdr3_nt: TGTGCCAGCAGCCCTGACCCCTCGCTAGCGGGAAAAGGCGAGCAGTACTTC

d_call: -
clone_size: -
j_call: TRBJ2-5
v_call: TRBV13
cdr3_aa: CASSLWSETQYF
cdr3_nt: TGTGCCAGCAGCTTATGGAGCGAGACCCAGTACTTC